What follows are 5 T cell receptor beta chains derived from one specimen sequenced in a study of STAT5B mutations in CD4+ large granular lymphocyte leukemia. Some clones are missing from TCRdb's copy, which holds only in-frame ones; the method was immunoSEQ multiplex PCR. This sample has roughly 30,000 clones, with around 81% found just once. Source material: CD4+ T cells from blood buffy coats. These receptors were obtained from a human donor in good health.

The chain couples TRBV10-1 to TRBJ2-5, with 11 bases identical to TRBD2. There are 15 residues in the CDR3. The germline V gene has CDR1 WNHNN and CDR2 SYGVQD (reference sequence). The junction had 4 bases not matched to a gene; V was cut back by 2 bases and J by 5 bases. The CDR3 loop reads CASSETSGGRETQYF. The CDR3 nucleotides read TGCGCCAGCAGTGAGACTAGCGGGGGTCGGGAGACCCAGTACTTC.

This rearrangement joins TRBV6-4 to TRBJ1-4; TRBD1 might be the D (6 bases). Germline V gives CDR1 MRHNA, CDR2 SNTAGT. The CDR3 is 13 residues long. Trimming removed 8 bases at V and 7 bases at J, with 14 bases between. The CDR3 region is CASGRGGIEKLFF. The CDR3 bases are TGTGCCAGCGGCAGGGGAGGAATTGAAAAACTGTTTTTT.

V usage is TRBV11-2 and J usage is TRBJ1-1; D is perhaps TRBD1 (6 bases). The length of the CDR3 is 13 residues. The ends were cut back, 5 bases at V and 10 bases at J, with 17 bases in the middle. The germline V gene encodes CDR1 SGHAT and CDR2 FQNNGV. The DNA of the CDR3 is TGTGCCAGCAGCCTCATCGCTCAGGGGAGAGCTTTCTTT. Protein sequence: CASSLIAQGRAFF.

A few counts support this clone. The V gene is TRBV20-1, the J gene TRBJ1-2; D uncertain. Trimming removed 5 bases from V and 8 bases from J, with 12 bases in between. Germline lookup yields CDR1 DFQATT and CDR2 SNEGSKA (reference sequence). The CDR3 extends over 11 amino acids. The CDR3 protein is CSAPARRGYTF. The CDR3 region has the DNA TGCAGTGCTCCCGCGCGGCGGGGCTACACCTTC.

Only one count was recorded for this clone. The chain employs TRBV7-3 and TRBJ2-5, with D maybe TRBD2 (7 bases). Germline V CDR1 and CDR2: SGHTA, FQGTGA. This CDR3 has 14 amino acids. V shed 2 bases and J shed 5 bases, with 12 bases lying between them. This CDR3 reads CASSLGGGGETQYF. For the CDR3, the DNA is TGTGCCAGCAGCTTAGGCGGGGGCGGGGAGACCCAGTACTTC. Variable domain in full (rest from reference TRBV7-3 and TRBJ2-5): GAGVSQTPSNKVTEKGKYVELRCDPISGHTALYWYRQSLGQGPEFLIYFQGTGAADDSGLPNDRFFAVRPEGSVSTLKIQRTERGDSAVYLCASSLGGGGETQYFGPGTRLLVL.